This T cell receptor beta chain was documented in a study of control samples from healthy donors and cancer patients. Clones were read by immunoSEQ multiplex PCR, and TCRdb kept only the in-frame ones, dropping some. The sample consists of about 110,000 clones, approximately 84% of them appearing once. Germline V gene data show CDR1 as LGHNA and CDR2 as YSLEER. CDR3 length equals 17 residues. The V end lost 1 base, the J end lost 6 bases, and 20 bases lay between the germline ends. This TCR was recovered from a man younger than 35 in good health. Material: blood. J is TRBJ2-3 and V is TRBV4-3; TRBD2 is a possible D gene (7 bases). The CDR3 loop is CASSQALAGALPDTQYF. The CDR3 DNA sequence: TGCGCCAGCAGCCAAGCTCTGGCGGGGGCCCTCCCTGATACGCAGTATTTT.